The clone carrying this T cell receptor (beta chain) was seen a single time. The assay was immunoSEQ multiplex PCR, and TCRdb's table has in-frame clones only and misses some. The sample yields about 80,000 clones, roughly 90% seen once. The data stem from a study of technical replicates of blood from a few donors. The CDR3 extends over 15 amino acids. V dropped 5 bases and J dropped 4; count of bases not matched to a gene: 6. Germline-derived CDR1 and CDR2 are MNHEY and SMNVEV (reference sequence). This chain links TRBV27 with TRBJ2-1; TRBD2 matches 9 bases. Sequencing input: T cells isolated from PBMCs. This sequence was found in a human donor in good health. The CDR3 region is CASSRPGLAYNEQFF. In DNA, the CDR3 is TGTGCCAGCAGTCGGCCGGGACTAGCTTACAATGAGCAGTTCTTC.